This T cell receptor beta chain came from a study of metastatic and nonmetastatic thyroid tumors. Study information: The study looked at repertoires side by side in blood and in tumor or nodule tissue from malignant and benign thyroid patients.

Findings and limits, study-wide: Significantly higher TCR beta diversity was reportedly seen in malignant thyroid tumors than benign nodules, in blood and tumor.

None of the patients had undergone any treatment ahead of thyroid surgery. V lost 3 bases, J lost 6 bases, and 5 bases stayed unmatched. The CDR3 sequence is 14 residues long. Germline values: CDR1 MDHEN, CDR2 SYDVKM. As handled by the study authors: To classify distant metastasis in papillary thyroid cancer, a model was built from CDR3 differences across clinicopathological groups. TCRdb redid the clone calls on the PCR reads using MiXCR. The V and J calls were not made by the authors but by TCRdb's processing. The table records tens of thousands of clones, around 12% of them present only once. This clone was seen ten or more times. Antigen specificity is unknown.

V gene TRBV28 combines with J gene TRBJ2-1; 7 bases map to TRBD1. Sequenced material: tumor tissue. This receptor was identified in a female donor with papillary thyroid cancer or a benign thyroid nodule (not recorded which). Some clones in this sample may be carry-over from other donors' samples. The DNA of the CDR3 is TGTGCCAGCAGTTTGGGACAGAGGGTCAATGAGCAGTTCTTC. Translating gives CASSLGQRVNEQFF.